This T cell receptor beta chain was sequenced in a study of regulatory T cells in long-lasting Graves disease. Background on the study: The definition of persistent Graves' disease was over 5 years of antithyroid drugs with positive TSH receptor antibodies. The study, taken as a whole, reports: A limited number of samples was an acknowledged limitation.

Time point reported: persistent/refractory GD, antithyroid drugs over 5 years with positive TRAb. RNA extracted from PBMCs served as the sequencing template. Building the TCR beta libraries relied on iRepertoire HTBI primers, and CDR3 regions underwent Arm-PCR. TCRdb re-called the multiplex PCR reads through MiXCR, storing one row per CDR3 protein. The data contain 350,000 to 500,000 distinct CDR3 sequences, 21% of them seen just once; the ten biggest clones take up 14%. For this clonotype: Its specificity is not known.

The sample in question was peripheral blood mononuclear cells (PBMCs), obtained when the disease was refractory, from a patient treated with antithyroid drugs. This clonotype was obtained from a female donor with Graves disease.

CDR3 in amino acids: CASSIPGTNSGNTIYF. CDR3 nucleotides: TGTGCCAGTAGTATCCCGGGCACAAACTCTGGAAACACCATATATTTT. This sequence joins TRBV19 and TRBJ1-3; D not resolved. V lost 3 bases and J lost 0, with 12 bases in between. The CDR3 extends over 16 amino acids. Germline lookup yields CDR1 LNHDA and CDR2 SQIVND (reference sequence).